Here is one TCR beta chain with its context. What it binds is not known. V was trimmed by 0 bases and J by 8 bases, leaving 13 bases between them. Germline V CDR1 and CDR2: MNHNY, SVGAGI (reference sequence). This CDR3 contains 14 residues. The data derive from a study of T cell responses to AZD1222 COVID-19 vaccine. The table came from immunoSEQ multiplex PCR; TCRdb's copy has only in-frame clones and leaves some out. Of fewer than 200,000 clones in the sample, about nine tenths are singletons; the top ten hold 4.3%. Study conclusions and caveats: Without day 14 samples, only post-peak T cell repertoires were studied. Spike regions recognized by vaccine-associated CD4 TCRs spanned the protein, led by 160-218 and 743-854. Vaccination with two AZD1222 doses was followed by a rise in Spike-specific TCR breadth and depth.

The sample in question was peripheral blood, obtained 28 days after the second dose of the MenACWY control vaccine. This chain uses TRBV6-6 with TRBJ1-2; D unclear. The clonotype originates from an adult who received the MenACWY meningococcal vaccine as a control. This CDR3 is CASSYSSTPKGYTF. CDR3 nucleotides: TGTGCCAGCAGTTACTCGAGTACCCCTAAAGGCTACACCTTC.